The clone carrying this TCR beta chain was detected many times. Antigen specificity is unknown. This sequence may be a read error, since a much larger clone differs from it by one base. The data stem from a study of glioma-infiltrating T cells. Using RNA template, CDR3s of TCR alpha and beta were amplified with iRepertoire arm-PCR. Tissue mRNA or PBMC total RNA, roughly 100-400 ng, went into one-step reverse transcription and amplification. MiXCR was run by TCRdb on the multiplex PCR reads, yielding one entry per CDR3 protein. This sample yields roughly 800 distinct CDR3 sequences, of which roughly a sixth are seen a single time; about 30% belongs to the top ten. In germline, CDR1 is SGHTA, CDR2 FQGNSA. Germline trimming cut 4 bases from V and 12 bases from J; bases unmatched to any gene: 9. There are 15 residues in the CDR3. Study outcomes and limitations: Only very few CDR3 sequences appeared in both tissue and blood. Gliomas, especially low-grade, showed above-expected tissue-blood divergence; non-neoplastic patients showed below.

This TCR came from a human donor with low-grade glioma or glioblastoma, undergoing nonglioma brain surgery, or in good health (not recorded which). Sequencing used glioma tissue, nonneoplastic brain tissue, or PBMCs (not recorded which). The chain carries TRBV7-2 and TRBJ2-1; 13 nucleotides align to TRBD2. CDR3 nucleotide sequence: TGTGCCAGCAGCTCGGGACTAGCGGGAAGGACTGGGCAGTTCTTC. Its protein is CASSSGLAGRTGQFF. The full variable domain, in which reference TRBV7-2 and TRBJ2-1 provide the parts outside the CDR3, is GAGVSQSPSNKVTEKGKDVELRCDPISGHTALYWYRQSLGQGLEFLIYFQGNSAPDKSGLPSDRFSAERTGGSVSTLTIQRTQQEDSAVYLCASSSGLAGRTGQFFGPGTRLTVL.